Shown below are 29 T cell receptor beta chains from a single sample sequenced in a study of T cell responses to AZD1222 COVID-19 vaccine. Clones were sequenced by immunoSEQ multiplex PCR, and TCRdb holds only the in-frame ones, with some missing. In the table there are approximately 300,000 clones, almost 95% of which are singletons. The sample consisted of peripheral blood, taken 28 days after the second AZD1222 dose. These receptors all stem from an adult who received the AZD1222 COVID-19 vaccine.

The chain combines TRBV6-5 with TRBJ1-4; a possible D gene is TRBD1 (5 bases). CDR1 is MNHEY and CDR2 is SVGAGI in the germline V gene. V was shortened by 7 bases and J by 8 bases, with 17 bases between the two germline ends. The CDR3 spans 14 residues. In DNA form, the CDR3 reads TGTGCCAGCACCCCAGGCAGGGCGTACGAAAAACTGTTTTTT. Amino acids: CASTPGRAYEKLFF.

The chain employs TRBV5-4 and TRBJ2-3; D is undetermined. Trimming removed 3 bases at V and 4 bases at J, with 12 bases between. Germline-derived CDR1 and CDR2 are SGHNT and YYREEE (reference sequence). This CDR3 comprises 14 residues. The CDR3 bases are TGTGCCAGCAGCTCCCAGGCTAGTGCAGATACGCAGTATTTT. This sequence encodes CASSSQASADTQYF.

In this sample, this clone turned up once. The CDR3 reads CSASTTPQQPQHF. The CDR3 bases are TGCAGTGCTAGTACCACCCCCCAACAGCCCCAGCATTTT. The chain links TRBV20-1 to TRBJ1-5; D is ambiguous. Deletions cut 3 bases from V and 7 bases from J, with 13 bases between. The CDR3 extends over 13 amino acids. Germline V gives CDR1 DFQATT, CDR2 SNEGSKA (reference sequence).

The V call is TRBV5-1, the J call TRBJ1-2, with 8 bases matching TRBD1. Germline V lookup: CDR1 SGHRS, CDR2 YFSETQ. This CDR3 is 14 amino acids long. The trim removed 4 bases at V and 8 bases at J, leaving 10 bases unmatched. CDR3 DNA sequence: TGCGCCAGCAGCCCGGGACAGGCGGCGAGGGGCTACACCTTC. It yields the protein CASSPGQAARGYTF.

This chain links TRBV30 with TRBJ1-5, with TRBD1 as a possible D gene (5 bases). V lost 5 bases, J lost 3 bases, and 11 bases lay in between. Germline assignment: CDR1 GTSNPN and CDR2 SVGIG (reference sequence). The CDR3 covers 13 residues. CDR3 in DNA: TGTGCCTGGGGGCAAGGGGCCAATCAGCCCCAGCATTTT. Residues: CAWGQGANQPQHF.

The chain joins TRBV28 to TRBJ2-1; 11 positions match TRBD2. The CDR3 totals 22 residues. CDR1 and CDR2 (germline): MDHEN, SYDVKM. Germline trimming cut 4 bases from V and 4 bases from J; bases unmatched to any gene: 24. The CDR3 spells CASSSLLRLAGTKYSLYNEQFF. The CDR3 DNA reads TGTGCCAGCAGTTCTCTACTGCGACTAGCGGGAACCAAGTACTCTCTGTACAATGAGCAGTTCTTC. Full variable domain (rest looked up from reference TRBV28 and TRBJ2-1): DVKVTQSSRYLVKRTGEKVFLECVQDMDHENMFWYRQDPGLGLRLIYFSYDVKMKEKGDIPEGYSVSREKKERFSLILESASTNQTSMYLCASSSLLRLAGTKYSLYNEQFFGPGTRLTVL.

The chain links TRBV4-1 to TRBJ1-2; 7 nucleotides line up with TRBD1. CDR3 length equals 15 residues. Germline V gene data show CDR1 as MGHRA and CDR2 as YSYEKL. Losses at the gene ends were 0 bases for V and 2 bases for J; bases not matched to a gene: 3. CDR3 protein: CASSQDPRGNYGYTF. The CDR3, as DNA: TGCGCCAGCAGCCAAGATCCCAGGGGGAACTATGGCTACACCTTC.

This clone is a singleton in its sample. The chain couples TRBV6-1 to TRBJ1-1; D remains ambiguous. Trimming shortened V by 3 bases and J by 4 bases, and 15 bases separated the two germline ends. The germline gives CDR1 MNHNS, CDR2 SASEGT. This CDR3 is 15 amino acids long. The chain's CDR3 is CASSDLSGGVTEAFF. CDR3 bases: TGTGCCAGCAGTGACCTCAGCGGCGGGGTCACTGAAGCTTTCTTT.

The chain has TRBV28 and TRBJ2-2; D possibly corresponds to TRBD1 (6 bases). Germline V lookup: CDR1 MDHEN, CDR2 SYDVKM. The CDR3 has 15 amino acids. The V gene lost 6 bases and the J gene lost 3 bases, with 14 bases spanning the gap. The CDR3 loop is CASRPGQGDTGELFF. CDR3 coding DNA: TGTGCCAGCAGACCGGGACAAGGAGACACCGGGGAGCTGTTTTTT.

CDR3 bases: TGTGCCAGCAGCCAAACAGGGGGCTCTGGTCCTAATGAAAAACTGTTTTTT. Its protein is CASSQTGGSGPNEKLFF. The J gene is TRBJ1-4, the V gene TRBV28, with 9 bases that match TRBD1. V was pared by 6 bases and J by 3 bases, with 11 bases of the junction left unmatched. Germline V CDR1 and CDR2: MDHEN, SYDVKM. This CDR3 is 17 amino acids long.

The genes are TRBV7-8 and TRBJ1-5, with D uncertain. V lost 1 base and J 0 bases, leaving 7 bases between the germline ends. Germline CDR1 and CDR2: SGHVS and FQNEAQ. The CDR3 is 15 residues long. The CDR3 spells CASSLGRISNQPQHF. The CDR3 nucleotides read TGTGCCAGCAGCTTAGGACGGATTAGCAATCAGCCCCAGCATTTT.

This clone appeared a single time. The V call is TRBV28, the J call TRBJ2-7; D is ambiguous. This CDR3 region has 14 residues. V lost 2 bases, J lost 3 bases, and 11 bases lay in between. From germline, CDR1 is MDHEN and CDR2 SYDVKM. The CDR3 region is CASSLPDKIYEQYF. The DNA for the CDR3 is TGTGCCAGCAGTTTACCCGACAAGATCTACGAGCAGTACTTC.

For this clone: At one of its ends the junction is not consistent with the germline gene, which may arise from a read error. The chain joins TRBV2 to TRBJ1-2, with 7 bases lining up with TRBD1. The CDR3 loop spans 13 amino acids. Germline V gene lookup returns CDR1 SNHLY and CDR2 FYNNEI. The CDR3: CASSRTGLYDYTF. The DNA for the CDR3 is TGTGCCAGCAGCCGGACAGGCCTCTATGACTACACCTTC.

V and J are TRBV24-1 and TRBJ2-1, with 13 bases that match TRBD2. Per germline, CDR1 KGHDR and CDR2 SFDVKD. J was trimmed by 8 bases and V by 2 bases; bases with no gene match: 2. The CDR3 has 15 residues. CDR3 sequence reads: CATSDSGLAGDEQFF. CDR3 in DNA: TGTGCCACCAGTGATTCAGGACTAGCGGGGGATGAGCAGTTCTTC.

This sequence joins TRBV3-1 (or the pseudogene TRBV3-2) and TRBJ1-2, with TRBD1 matching over 7 bases. This CDR3 is 13 amino acids long. V lost 2 bases, J lost 4 bases, and 1 base stayed unmatched. Germline CDR1 and CDR2: LGHDT and YNNKEL (reference sequence). Here the CDR3 reads CASSQPGGYGYTF. The CDR3 DNA sequence: TGTGCCAGCAGCCAACCAGGGGGCTATGGCTACACCTTC.

The chain is built from TRBV11-2 and TRBJ2-6; 9 bases match TRBD1. Germline V gene sequence: CDR1 SGHAT, CDR2 FQNNGV. The CDR3 sequence is 17 residues long. Trimming cost V 3 bases and J 3 bases; bases outside gene matches: 6. The DNA of the CDR3 is TGTGCCAGCAGCTTGTACAGGGGGCAGGGTGGGGCCAACGTCCTGACTTTC. Residues: CASSLYRGQGGANVLTF. The whole variable domain, filled in from reference TRBV11-2 and TRBJ2-6, reads EAGVAQSPRYKIIEKRQSVAFWCNPISGHATLYWYQQILGQGPKLLIQFQNNGVVDDSQLPKDRFSAERLKGVDSTLKIQPAKLEDSAVYLCASSLYRGQGGANVLTFGAGSRLTVL.

The V and J genes are TRBV5-1 and TRBJ2-6; D ambiguous. V lost 3 bases to trimming and J lost 0 bases, with 10 bases between them. The CDR3 loop spans 16 amino acids. The germline gives CDR1 SGHRS, CDR2 YFSETQ. The DNA of the CDR3 is TGCGCCAGCAGCTCTCAGACATCCTCTGGGGCCAACGTCCTGACTTTC. It is translated as CASSSQTSSGANVLTF.

The genes are TRBV6-1 and TRBJ1-1; no definite D call. Per germline, CDR1 MNHNS and CDR2 SASEGT. This CDR3 is built from 13 residues. V lost 0 bases, J lost 1 base, and 3 bases lay in between. In DNA form, the CDR3 reads TGTGCCAGCAGTGAAGCAGGGAACACTGAAGCTTTCTTT. Amino acids: CASSEAGNTEAFF.

V gene TRBV7-2 combines with J gene TRBJ1-4; D remains unclear. The CDR3 extends over 14 amino acids. Germline V lookup: CDR1 SGHTA, CDR2 FQGNSA. V gave up 5 bases and J gave up 4 bases, with 11 bases separating them. This CDR3 reads CASSLDGHNEKLFF. DNA of the CDR3: TGTGCCAGCAGCCTTGATGGGCATAATGAAAAACTGTTTTTT.

This rearrangement joins TRBV5-6 to TRBJ2-5; 10 nucleotides line up with TRBD1. Germline lookup yields CDR1 SGHDT and CDR2 YYEEEE. This CDR3 comprises 16 residues. V lost 3 bases and J lost 4; bases outside the gene matches: 9. The chain's CDR3 is CASSSRRTGGVETQYF. Written as DNA, the CDR3 is TGTGCCAGCAGCTCCAGACGGACAGGGGGGGTAGAGACCCAGTACTTC.

This chain connects TRBV11-2 to TRBJ1-1, with D possibly TRBD1 on 5 matching bases. The V end lost 5 bases, the J end lost 3 bases, and 25 bases lay between the germline ends. This CDR3 has 18 residues. The germline CDR1 and CDR2 sequences are SGHAT and FQNNGV. This CDR3 reads CASSPWGGSKPLYTEAFF. The CDR3 coding sequence is TGTGCCAGCAGCCCCTGGGGGGGATCGAAGCCTTTGTACACTGAAGCTTTCTTT.

This clone was seen more than once but under ten times. V usage is TRBV10-1 and J usage is TRBJ1-4, with 7 nucleotides matching TRBD1. V was pared by 4 bases and J by 6 bases, with 14 bases of the junction left unmatched. CDR3 length equals 17 residues. Germline V gives CDR1 WNHNN, CDR2 SYGVQD (reference sequence). As DNA, the CDR3 is TGCGCCAGCAGTGTCAGCGACAGGGCCGAGGTCTATGAAAAACTGTTTTTT. This encodes CASSVSDRAEVYEKLFF.

The rearrangement joins TRBV9 to TRBJ2-2; 11 positions agree with TRBD2. J was trimmed by 7 bases and V by 0 bases; bases with no gene match: 5. The CDR3 is 16 amino acids. Germline assignment: CDR1 SGDLS and CDR2 YYNGEE. The CDR3 DNA reads as TGTGCCAGCAGCGTAGTTACTAGCGGGAGCGGCGGGGAGCTGTTTTTT. Translated: CASSVVTSGSGGELFF.

This clone was recorded only once. The chain is built from TRBV13 and TRBJ2-7; 9 bases are a match to TRBD2. The CDR3 spans 15 residues. Germline CDR1 and CDR2: PRHDT and FYEKMQ (reference sequence). J was trimmed by 2 bases and V by 0 bases; bases with no gene match: 2. The CDR3 region has the DNA TGTGCCAGCAGCTTAGGGGCTAGCGGGACCTACGAGCAGTACTTC. Residues: CASSLGASGTYEQYF.

This chain links TRBV7-6 with TRBJ2-2; D may be TRBD1 (5 bases). Germline-derived CDR1 and CDR2 are SGHVS and FNYEAQ. There are 15 residues in the CDR3. V lost 1 base to trimming and J lost 6 bases, with 12 bases between them. CDR3 in amino acids: CASSLEQGYAGELFF. The CDR3 region has the DNA TGTGCCAGCAGCTTAGAGCAGGGATATGCCGGGGAGCTGTTTTTT.

Worth noting for this clone: The sample has other DNA sequences that encode this CDR3 too. This rearrangement joins TRBV5-1 to TRBJ1-1, with TRBD1 identical over 7 bases. The germline V gene encodes CDR1 SGHRS and CDR2 YFSETQ. V shed 0 bases and J 5 bases; nucleotides not matched to a gene: 4. This CDR3 has 14 amino acids. CDR3 sequence reads: CASSLDRGGTEAFF. In DNA, the CDR3 is TGCGCCAGCAGCTTGGACAGGGGAGGGACTGAAGCTTTCTTT.

The V call is TRBV28, the J call TRBJ1-1; no clear D. Germline V lookup: CDR1 MDHEN, CDR2 SYDVKM. The CDR3 loop spans 15 amino acids. The V and J ends lost 8 bases and 4 bases respectively, with 20 bases between them. The CDR3 nucleotides are TGTGCCAGCGGGTCCGATATCGGGCTGGGCACTGAAGCTTTCTTT. Residues: CASGSDIGLGTEAFF.

The rearrangement links TRBV25-1 to TRBJ2-2; 10 nucleotides align to TRBD2. The J segment lost 8 bases and the V segment lost 2 bases, leaving 2 bases of the junction unmatched. Germline V gene data show CDR1 as MGHDK and CDR2 as SYGVNS. The CDR3 covers 14 residues. CDR3 loop: CASSEGTSVGELFF. Written as DNA, the CDR3 is TGTGCCAGCAGTGAAGGGACTAGCGTTGGGGAGCTGTTTTTT.

This chain connects TRBV10-1 to TRBJ2-7; no firm D call. This CDR3 comprises 14 residues. Trimming cost V 3 bases and J 3 bases, with 12 bases left between them. Germline CDR1 and CDR2: WNHNN and SYGVQD (reference sequence). CDR3 sequence reads: CASSEGLTFYEQYF. CDR3 nucleotide sequence: TGCGCCAGCAGTGAAGGTTTAACATTCTACGAGCAGTACTTC.